Each of the 18 T cell receptor beta chains below was sequenced from the same sample in a study of shared T cell receptors in the human thymus. Here immunoSEQ multiplex PCR was the method, and the copy in TCRdb shows in-frame clones only, minus some. The sample carries under 700,000 clones, 75% to 80% recorded once. In addition, the sample was reused for a study of human thymus T cells.

Sequencing was carried out using thymocytes. These receptors were collected from a boy less than two years old with a congenital heart defect.

The chain employs TRBV28 and TRBJ2-1, with 7 positions matching TRBD2. Germline V lookup: CDR1 MDHEN, CDR2 SYDVKM. This CDR3 is 15 amino acids long. V dropped 3 bases and J dropped 5; count of bases not matched to a gene: 7. The CDR3 bases are TGTGCCAGCAGTTTCCCCGGACTAGGGAACAATGAGCAGTTCTTC. As protein: CASSFPGLGNNEQFF.

This clone was picked up one time. V usage is TRBV27 and J usage is TRBJ2-3, with 9 bases fitting TRBD2. The J segment lost 7 bases and the V segment lost 2 bases, leaving 10 bases of the junction unmatched. The CDR3 loop spans 16 amino acids. Germline values: CDR1 MNHEY, CDR2 SMNVEV (reference sequence). CDR3 bases: TGTGCCAGCAGTTTAGTGTGGCGGGAGGGCCCGTATACGCAGTATTTT. Its protein product is CASSLVWREGPYTQYF.

This clone has just a few counts. CDR3 loop: CASSDSGSTYNEQFF. CDR3 sequence (DNA): TGTGCCAGCTCAGATAGCGGCAGTACCTACAATGAGCAGTTCTTC. The rearrangement uses TRBV18 and TRBJ2-1; perhaps TRBD2 as D (6 bases). Germline V gene sequence: CDR1 KGHSH, CDR2 LQKENI. This CDR3 comprises 15 residues. Trimming stripped 5 bases from V and 2 bases from J, with 13 bases between.

The V and J genes are TRBV4-3 and TRBJ2-5; the match to TRBD2 covers 11 bases. The CDR3 consists of 17 residues. Trimming took 4 bases from V and 4 from J; bases not matched to a gene: 11. CDR1 is LGHNA, CDR2 YSLEER, per germline. The CDR3 protein is CASSLHPASGRIETQYF. Written as DNA, the CDR3 is TGCGCCAGCAGCCTGCACCCGGCTAGCGGGAGGATAGAGACCCAGTACTTC.

The chain couples TRBV10-3 to TRBJ2-3; TRBD2 matches at 11 bases. V lost 2 bases, J lost 2 bases, and 3 bases stayed unmatched. This CDR3 is built from 16 residues. Germline assignment: CDR1 ENHRY and CDR2 SYGVKD. CDR3: CAISEIAGGPTDTQYF. CDR3 DNA sequence: TGTGCCATCAGTGAGATAGCGGGAGGGCCCACAGATACGCAGTATTTT.

This sequence joins TRBV6-4 and TRBJ2-2; 8 bases fit TRBD1. CDR3 size: 14 residues. Trimming cost V 11 bases and J 5 bases; bases outside gene matches: 10. Per germline, CDR1 MRHNA and CDR2 SNTAGT. The CDR3 loop reads CARRGQGWTGELFF. The CDR3 DNA reads TGTGCCCGGCGAGGACAGGGTTGGACCGGGGAGCTGTTTTTT.

The V and J genes are TRBV29-1 and TRBJ1-2, with 8 bases aligning to TRBD1. Unmatched junction bases numbered 16, after V lost 2 bases and J lost 5 bases. The CDR3 runs 17 residues. The germline gives CDR1 SQVTM, CDR2 ANQGSEA. CDR3 amino acids: CSVELGESGGGPYGYTF. The CDR3, as DNA: TGCAGCGTTGAACTTGGGGAATCAGGGGGCGGGCCGTATGGCTACACCTTC.

The chain employs TRBV27 and TRBJ2-7, with 8 bases aligning to TRBD1. Germline CDR1 and CDR2: MNHEY and SMNVEV (reference sequence). The CDR3 length is 17 residues. The junction had 13 bases not matched to a gene; V was cut back by 4 bases and J by 2 bases. CDR3 region: CASSYPSTQGAPYEQYF. The CDR3 DNA follows: TGTGCCAGCAGTTACCCCAGTACTCAGGGGGCTCCCTACGAGCAGTACTTC.

This clone was observed a handful of times. The chain is built from TRBV27 and TRBJ2-3; possible D gene TRBD2, 6 bases. V lost 6 bases to trimming and J lost 5 bases, with 15 bases between them. This CDR3 contains 14 residues. Germline values: CDR1 MNHEY, CDR2 SMNVEV (reference sequence). This CDR3 is CASSQTGAEDTQYF. CDR3 coding DNA: TGTGCCAGCAGCCAAACGGGAGCGGAAGATACGCAGTATTTT.

The gene calls are TRBV29-1 and TRBJ2-5; TRBD2 matches 7 bases. CDR1 is SQVTM, CDR2 ANQGSEA, per germline. Unmatched junction bases numbered 8, after V lost 6 bases and J lost 1 base. CDR3 length: 14 residues. CDR3 sequence: CSVGGRASQETQYF. CDR3 nucleotide sequence: TGCAGCGTCGGGGGGAGGGCAAGCCAAGAGACCCAGTACTTC. The entire variable domain, with the rest obtained from reference TRBV29-1 and TRBJ2-5, is as follows: SAVISQKPSRDICQRGTSLTIQCQVDSQVTMMFWYRQQPGQSLTLIATANQGSEATYESGFVIDKFPISRPNLTFSTLTVSNMSPEDSSIYLCSVGGRASQETQYFGPGTRLLVL.

A single count supports this clone. This chain connects TRBV9 to TRBJ2-5; D gene uncertain. The CDR3 has 11 amino acids. Trimming took off 3 bases at V and 7 bases at J, with 7 bases between the two ends. The germline gives CDR1 SGDLS, CDR2 YYNGEE. CDR3 residues: CASSGPGTQYF. CDR3 sequence (DNA): TGTGCCAGCAGCGGACCGGGGACCCAGTACTTC.

The gene calls are TRBV4-2 and TRBJ2-7, with 8 nucleotides matching TRBD2. The CDR3 length is 17 residues. Germline CDR1 reads LGHNA; CDR2 reads YNFKEQ. V dropped 3 bases and J dropped 2; count of bases not matched to a gene: 12. The CDR3: CASSHPPSGGGPYEQYF. CDR3 nucleotides: TGTGCCAGCAGCCACCCCCCGTCGGGGGGGGGCCCCTACGAGCAGTACTTC.

Of note for this clone: Other nucleotide sequences from this sample produce the same CDR3. This chain uses TRBV11-2 with TRBJ2-5; TRBD2 is a possible D gene (5 bases). This CDR3 comprises 13 residues. The germline V gene encodes CDR1 SGHAT and CDR2 FQNNGV. The germline V and J ends were trimmed by 1 base and 5 bases, with 8 bases remaining between them. The CDR3 DNA reads as TGTGCCAGCAGCTTAGGAGGCGGGGAGACCCAGTACTTC. The encoded protein is CASSLGGGETQYF.

This clone was detected once. The chain uses TRBV28 and TRBJ1-4; TRBD1 matches at 7 bases. The CDR3 has 16 residues. Germline CDR1 reads MDHEN; CDR2 reads SYDVKM. With V trimmed by 3 bases and J by 8 bases, 12 bases remained unmatched. In DNA, the CDR3 is TGTGCCAGCAGTTTGGGTCGGGACAGCTTTGGGGAAAAACTGTTTTTT. This sequence encodes CASSLGRDSFGEKLFF.

V is TRBV7-8 and J is TRBJ2-7; a possible D gene is TRBD2 (7 bases). V dropped 2 bases and J dropped 0 bases, with 11 bases sitting between them. CDR1 and CDR2 from the germline V gene are SGHVS and FQNEAQ. The CDR3 totals 15 residues. The CDR3 nucleotides read TGTGCCAGCAGCTTACGGGGGGCTAGCTCCTACGAGCAGTACTTC. It specifies CASSLRGASSYEQYF.

This clone showed up just once. The chain has TRBV11-2 and TRBJ2-1, with D perhaps TRBD2 (5 bases). Germline-derived CDR1 and CDR2 are SGHAT and FQNNGV. This CDR3 is 15 amino acids long. Trimming left V 2 bases short and J 1 base short, with 9 bases between. This chain's CDR3 is CASSLRRGSYNEQFF. The CDR3 DNA follows: TGTGCCAGCAGCTTAAGACGAGGGTCCTACAATGAGCAGTTCTTC.

A single count supports this clone. The chain employs TRBV4-3 and TRBJ2-1; TRBD2 aligns across 8 bases. From germline, CDR1 is LGHNA and CDR2 YSLEER. The junction had 10 bases not matched to a gene; V was cut back by 4 bases and J by 5 bases. The CDR3 has 16 residues. The CDR3 loop is CASSPSPAGANNEQFF. CDR3 DNA: TGCGCCAGCAGCCCGAGCCCAGCGGGGGCTAACAATGAGCAGTTCTTC.

This chain connects TRBV27 to TRBJ1-5, with D possibly matching TRBD1 (6 bases). The CDR3 totals 14 residues. With 5 bases removed from V and 4 bases from J, the gap between germline ends came to 12 bases. CDR1 MNHEY and CDR2 SMNVEV come from the germline V gene (reference sequence). The CDR3 sequence is CASSTDRWNQPQHF. Here the CDR3 DNA reads TGTGCCAGCAGTACCGACAGGTGGAATCAGCCCCAGCATTTT.